A single sample is the source of the 27 T cell receptor beta chains below, sequenced in a study of OX40 agonist ivuxolimab in advanced cancers. Profiling relied on immunoSEQ multiplex PCR, and the TCRdb table lists in-frame clones only, not all of them. The sample lists about 5,100 clones, 50% to 70% occurring once. The starting material was CD4+ or CD8+ T cells sorted from blood, obtained in a trial of the OX40 agonist ivuxolimab. These receptors came from an adult with an advanced solid tumor such as melanoma, head and neck, liver or kidney cancer.

This clone turned up a few times. V gene TRBV27 combines with J gene TRBJ1-2; no clear D. Trimming removed 6 bases from V and 7 bases from J, with 15 bases in between. The CDR3 has 13 residues. Germline lookup yields CDR1 MNHEY and CDR2 SMNVEV (reference sequence). CDR3 nucleotides: TGTGCCAGCAGCCTCAGGCTTGTGGGTGGCTACACCTTC. Its translation: CASSLRLVGGYTF.

The chain couples TRBV27 to TRBJ2-1, with 8 bases fitting TRBD2. With 4 bases clipped from V and 6 bases from J, the junction kept 14 bases outside the gene matches. The CDR3 loop spans 17 amino acids. Germline V CDR1 and CDR2: MNHEY, SMNVEV (reference sequence). CDR3 bases: TGTGCCAGCAGTTATATGGGAGGGGCTAGCGGGTTCAATGAGCAGTTCTTC. It yields the protein CASSYMGGASGFNEQFF.

This clone was detected only a few times. The identical CDR3 is also encoded by other nucleotide sequences in the sample. The rearrangement links TRBV2 to TRBJ2-3; the match to TRBD2 covers 7 bases. The ends lost 2 bases at V and 0 bases at J; junction bases unmatched: 2. Germline V lookup: CDR1 SNHLY, CDR2 FYNNEI. The CDR3 covers 15 residues. The CDR3 region is CASSELAASTDTQYF. CDR3 nucleotides: TGTGCCAGCAGTGAACTAGCGGCTAGCACAGATACGCAGTATTTT.

The V call is TRBV29-1, the J call TRBJ2-7; D is undetermined. Between the trimmed V and J ends, which lost 3 bases and 0 bases, there was a span of 6 bases. The CDR3 runs to 12 residues. CDR1 is SQVTM and CDR2 is ANQGSEA in the germline V gene. DNA for the CDR3: TGCAGCGTTGAGATGAGCTCCTACGAGCAGTACTTC. Its translation: CSVEMSSYEQYF.

This clone was recorded once. The chain couples TRBV5-6 to TRBJ2-7, with 9 positions matching TRBD2. Germline CDR1 is SGHDT and CDR2 is YYEEEE. After removal of 7 bases from V and 1 base from J, the junction contained 6 bases not matched to a gene. The length of the CDR3 is 14 residues. CDR3 nucleotides: TGTGCCAGCGCAACAGCGGGAGGATCCTACGAGCAGTACTTC. It codes for CASATAGGSYEQYF. The full variable domain, its missing parts supplied by reference TRBV5-6 and TRBJ2-7, is DAGVTQSPTHLIKTRGQQVTLRCSPKSGHDTVSWYQQALGQGPQFIFQYYEEEERQRGNFPDRFSGHQFPNYSSELNVNALLLGDSALYLCASATAGGSYEQYFGPGTRLTVT.

This sequence joins TRBV10-1 and TRBJ2-4, with 8 bases that match TRBD1. The V gene's germline CDR1 is WNHNN and CDR2 SYGVQD (reference sequence). V shed 5 bases and J 6 bases; nucleotides not matched to a gene: 6. The CDR3 contains 14 residues. The CDR3 loop reads CASSKKDRGNIQYF. DNA of the CDR3: TGCGCCAGCAGTAAGAAAGACAGGGGAAACATTCAGTACTTC.

Sample share makes this clone medium-sized (0.01 to 0.1%). The chain carries TRBV2 and TRBJ1-4; maybe TRBD1 (5 bases). Deletions cut 3 bases from V and 8 bases from J, with 13 bases between. CDR1 is SNHLY and CDR2 is FYNNEI in the germline V gene. CDR3 length: 14 residues. The CDR3 reads CASSDSAGREKLFF. The CDR3 DNA is TGTGCCAGCAGTGATAGCGCAGGGCGGGAAAAACTGTTTTTT.

The chain uses TRBV11-2 and TRBJ2-2; unclear D gene. Trimming shortened V by 2 bases and J by 7 bases, and 8 bases separated the two germline ends. CDR1 is SGHAT, CDR2 FQNNGV, per germline. The CDR3 runs to 13 residues. CDR3 protein: CASSLNSIGELFF. The CDR3 coding sequence is TGTGCCAGCAGCTTAAATTCGATCGGGGAGCTGTTTTTT.

The chain couples TRBV5-1 to TRBJ2-2; 7 bases match TRBD2. In germline, CDR1 is SGHRS, CDR2 YFSETQ. This CDR3 comprises 14 residues. J lost 6 bases, V lost 4 bases, and 6 bases had no gene match. This chain's CDR3 is CASSGRDYSGELFF. The CDR3 DNA follows: TGCGCCAGCAGCGGGCGGGACTACTCCGGGGAGCTGTTTTTT.

J is TRBJ1-6 and V is TRBV27; 8 bases match TRBD1. Trimming removed 3 bases from V and 10 bases from J; junction bases left unmatched: 8. CDR1 MNHEY and CDR2 SMNVEV come from the germline V gene (reference sequence). The CDR3 is 15 amino acids. The CDR3: CASSLLTGVGSPLHF. The CDR3 coding sequence is TGTGCCAGCAGTTTGCTGACAGGGGTAGGATCACCCCTCCACTTT.

The gene calls are TRBV9 and TRBJ2-7, with 8 nucleotides matching TRBD1. V was pared by 4 bases and J by 3 bases, with 12 bases of the junction left unmatched. Germline assignment: CDR1 SGDLS and CDR2 YYNGEE. The CDR3 length is 16 residues. CDR3 in amino acids: CASSPGQGGGVYEQYF. As DNA, the CDR3 is TGTGCCAGCAGCCCAGGACAGGGCGGCGGCGTCTACGAGCAGTACTTC.

This clone is classed as large. The chain joins TRBV5-5 to TRBJ2-7; TRBD2 matches at 10 bases. CDR3 length: 16 residues. V was clipped by 1 base and J by 1 base; unmatched bases: 5. Looked up from germline, CDR1 is SGHKS and CDR2 is YYEKEE (reference sequence). CDR3 protein: CASSLLLAGASYEQYF. In nucleotides, the CDR3 is TGTGCCAGCAGCTTGCTTCTAGCGGGAGCATCCTACGAGCAGTACTTC.

The table lists this clone with a count of one. The gene calls are TRBV4-1 and TRBJ1-3, with D unclear. Germline V gives CDR1 MGHRA, CDR2 YSYEKL. The CDR3 sequence is 13 residues long. V was cut by 0 bases and J by 5 bases, with 5 bases left in between. CDR3 bases: TGCGCCAGCAGCCAAGAGCCTCGAAACACCATATATTTT. Its translation: CASSQEPRNTIYF.

The chain employs TRBV11-2 and TRBJ2-3; 11 positions match TRBD2. Germline V lookup: CDR1 SGHAT, CDR2 FQNNGV. CDR3 size: 16 residues. The junction had 6 bases not matched to a gene; V was cut back by 5 bases and J by 2 bases. The CDR3 region is CASSPGTSGYTDTQYF. CDR3 nucleotides: TGTGCCAGCAGCCCCGGGACTAGCGGATACACAGATACGCAGTATTTT. The full variable domain, with the rest looked up from reference TRBV11-2 and TRBJ2-3, is EAGVAQSPRYKIIEKRQSVAFWCNPISGHATLYWYQQILGQGPKLLIQFQNNGVVDDSQLPKDRFSAERLKGVDSTLKIQPAKLEDSAVYLCASSPGTSGYTDTQYFGPGTRLTVL.

The chain carries TRBV6-4 and TRBJ2-2; 9 bases fit TRBD1. The CDR3 contains 14 residues. CDR1 MRHNA and CDR2 SNTAGT come from the germline V gene. With 4 bases clipped from V and 3 bases from J, the junction kept 0 bases outside the gene matches. The CDR3 here is CASSGTGDTGELFF. The DNA for the CDR3 is TGTGCCAGCAGTGGGACAGGGGACACCGGGGAGCTGTTTTTT.

This chain links TRBV6-6 with TRBJ2-1; 10 nucleotides match TRBD2. V dropped 4 bases and J dropped 5; count of bases not matched to a gene: 2. The CDR3 sequence is 14 residues long. The germline V gene encodes CDR1 MNHNY and CDR2 SVGAGI (reference sequence). The CDR3 reads CASSLTSGNNEQFF. CDR3 bases: TGTGCCAGCAGTTTAACTAGCGGGAACAATGAGCAGTTCTTC.

The J gene is TRBJ2-7, the V gene TRBV6-1; 11 nucleotides agree with TRBD2. J was trimmed by 7 bases and V by 2 bases; bases with no gene match: 4. Germline lookup yields CDR1 MNHNS and CDR2 SASEGT. The CDR3 is made up of 14 amino acids. The CDR3 region has the DNA TGTGCCAGCAGTGAACCTAGCGGGAGGAAGGAGCAGTACTTC. Translated, it gives CASSEPSGRKEQYF.

The gene calls are TRBV19 and TRBJ2-1; D ambiguous. Between the trimmed V and J ends, which lost 2 bases and 3 bases, there was a span of 5 bases. The CDR3 covers 13 residues. In germline, CDR1 is LNHDA, CDR2 SQIVND (reference sequence). The CDR3 DNA sequence: TGTGCCAGTAGTATACTAATCTACAATGAGCAGTTCTTC. It yields the protein CASSILIYNEQFF. Supplemented by reference TRBV19 and TRBJ2-1, the full variable domain reads DGGITQSPKYLFRKEGQNVTLSCEQNLNHDAMYWYRQDPGQGLRLIYYSQIVNDFQKGDIAEGYSVSREKKESFPLTVTSAQKNPTAFYLCASSILIYNEQFFGPGTRLTVL.

The genes are TRBV7-6 and TRBJ1-2; TRBD1 might be the D (6 bases). V was trimmed by 4 bases and J by 3 bases, leaving 15 bases between them. The germline V gene has CDR1 SGHVS and CDR2 FNYEAQ. The CDR3 totals 15 residues. The CDR3 loop reads CASSSVQGMDYGYTF. In DNA form, the CDR3 reads TGTGCCAGCAGCTCAGTACAGGGAATGGACTATGGCTACACCTTC.

The chain couples TRBV15 to TRBJ1-5, with 9 bases aligning to TRBD1. Per the germline V gene, CDR1 is LNHNV and CDR2 is YYDKDF (reference sequence). The CDR3 has 13 amino acids. The trim removed 5 bases at V and 6 bases at J, leaving 2 bases unmatched. The CDR3 is CATSGTGTQPQHF. CDR3 sequence (DNA): TGTGCCACCAGCGGGACAGGGACTCAGCCCCAGCATTTT.

This chain connects TRBV7-2 to TRBJ2-1; 9 nucleotides align to TRBD2. The CDR3 covers 15 residues. Germline-derived CDR1 and CDR2 are SGHTA and FQGNSA. V was clipped by 3 bases and J by 2 bases; unmatched bases: 2. CDR3: CASSLTSGPYNEQFF. The CDR3 bases are TGTGCCAGCAGCTTGACTAGCGGCCCCTACAATGAGCAGTTCTTC.

The V call is TRBV4-1, the J call TRBJ1-5; D is unresolved. CDR3 length: 13 amino acids. The ends were cut back, 1 base at V and 3 bases at J, with 4 bases in the middle. Looked up from germline, CDR1 is MGHRA and CDR2 is YSYEKL. CDR3 in DNA: TGCGCCAGCAGCCAAGGCTACAATCAGCCCCAGCATTTT. Amino acids: CASSQGYNQPQHF.

This clone has a single count. CDR3 sequence reads: CASSMGTGPYNSPLHF. CDR3 coding DNA: TGTGCCAGTAGTATGGGGACAGGACCTTATAATTCACCCCTCCACTTT. The V call is TRBV19, the J call TRBJ1-6, with 8 bases lining up with TRBD1. This CDR3 is built from 16 residues. Germline V CDR1 and CDR2: LNHDA, SQIVND (reference sequence). V trimming: 3 bases; J trimming: 4 bases; junction bases outside the gene matches: 5.

Here the CDR3 DNA reads TGCGCCAGCAGCCAAGGGCCGGGAGACTACACTGAAGCTTTCTTT. It specifies CASSQGPGDYTEAFF. The rearrangement uses TRBV4-1 and TRBJ1-1, with D unresolved. CDR3 length: 15 residues. V gave up 1 base and J gave up 3 bases, with 12 bases separating them. From germline, CDR1 is MGHRA and CDR2 YSYEKL.

This clone is medium-sized in the sample. The rearrangement uses TRBV10-3 and TRBJ1-2; D gene ambiguous. Per the germline V gene, CDR1 is ENHRY and CDR2 is SYGVKD. This CDR3 spans 13 amino acids. V was clipped by 4 bases and J by 5 bases, with 11 bases between them. CDR3 coding DNA: TGTGCCATCAGTGCGCTGGGTGGGTATGGCTACACCTTC. It codes for CAISALGGYGYTF.

The sample holds a few counts of this clone. The V gene is TRBV28, the J gene TRBJ1-6; the match to TRBD1 covers 7 bases. Germline CDR1 is MDHEN and CDR2 is SYDVKM. The J segment lost 9 bases and the V segment lost 7 bases, leaving 9 bases of the junction unmatched. The CDR3 is 14 amino acids. DNA for the CDR3: TGTGCCAGCACCCCACGGGACAGATCTTCACCCCTCCACTTT. It specifies CASTPRDRSSPLHF.

This clone was picked up one time. The chain combines TRBV19 with TRBJ1-1; D is ambiguous. CDR1 and CDR2 (germline): LNHDA, SQIVND (reference sequence). The CDR3 covers 12 residues. Trimming removed 3 bases from V and 9 bases from J, with 11 bases in between. The CDR3 DNA reads TGTGCCAGTAGTATTGAGGAACCTAAAGCTTTCTTT. Translation gives CASSIEEPKAFF.